This TCR beta chain was obtained from a study of response to subunit inactivated influenza vaccine. The study, taken as a whole, reports: Few new T cells, the authors suggested, are recruited by each seasonal influenza vaccination.

Each CDR3 protein is one row after TCRdb ran MiXCR on the RT-PCR reads. The sample gives roughly 650,000 distinct CDR3 sequences, 11% to 15% of which show up once; approximately 7.6% is in the top ten. This clonotype was seen more than once but under ten times. What it binds is not known. The ends lost 7 bases at V and 5 bases at J; junction bases unmatched: 5. This CDR3 is 13 amino acids long. The germline CDR1 and CDR2 sequences are SQVTM and ANQGSEA. The V call is TRBV29-1, the J call TRBJ1-4; 9 bases agree with TRBD1. This clonotype was sampled from a man aged 45-65 years who received an inactivated influenza vaccine. Here the sequenced sample was PBMCs from blood, taken less than 15 days before vaccination. CDR3 coding DNA: TGCAGCGCATCGGACAGGGGAAATGAAAAACTGTTTTTT. Protein sequence: CSASDRGNEKLFF.